The clone carrying this T cell receptor (beta chain) was observed a handful of times. Its antigen is unknown. This sample was taken from a study of T cell repertoires in cytomegalovirus infection. V was shortened by 5 bases and J by 5 bases, with 15 bases between the two germline ends. CDR1 and CDR2 (germline): SGHAT, FQNNGV. The CDR3 consists of 15 residues. Using its own MiXCR run on the reads, TCRdb lists one record per CDR3 protein. The sample has about 20,000 distinct CDR3 sequences, about 39% seen once. Findings and limits, study-wide: Summed frequency of shared TCR beta families picked out CMV carriers who also had the relevant HLA. There were HLA-C-restricted CMV-specific TCR beta clonotypes dominating the ex vivo response.

Sample: CD8+ T cells from cultured PBMCs, taken from culture after CMV antigen stimulation. The TCR comes from a human donor in good health (CMV status not recorded). Some clones in this sample may be carry-over from other donors' samples. This chain joins TRBV11-2 and TRBJ2-2, with D hard to call. Here the CDR3 DNA reads TGTGCCAGCAGCCCAGTCCCAACGGTTACCGGGGAGCTGTTTTTT. This codes for CASSPVPTVTGELFF.